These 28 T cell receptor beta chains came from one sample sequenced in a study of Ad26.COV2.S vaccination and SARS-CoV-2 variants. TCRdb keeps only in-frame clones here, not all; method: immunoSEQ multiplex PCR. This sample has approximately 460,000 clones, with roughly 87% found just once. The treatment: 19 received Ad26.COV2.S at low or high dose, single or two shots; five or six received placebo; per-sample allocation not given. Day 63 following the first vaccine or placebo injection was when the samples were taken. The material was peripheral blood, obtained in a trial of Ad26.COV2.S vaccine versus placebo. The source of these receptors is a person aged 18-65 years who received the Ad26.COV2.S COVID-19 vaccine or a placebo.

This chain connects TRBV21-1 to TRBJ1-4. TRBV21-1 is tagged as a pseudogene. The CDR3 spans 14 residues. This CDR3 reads CASSKSEGGEKLFF. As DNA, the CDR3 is TGTGCCAGCAGCAAAAGTGAGGGAGGGGAAAAACTGTTTTTT.

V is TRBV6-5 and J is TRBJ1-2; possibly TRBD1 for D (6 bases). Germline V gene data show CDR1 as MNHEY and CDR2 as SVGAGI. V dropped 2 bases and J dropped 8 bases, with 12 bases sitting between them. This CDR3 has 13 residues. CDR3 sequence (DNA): TGTGCCAGCAGTTACGTCAGGGGCGCGGGCTACACCTTC. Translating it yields CASSYVRGAGYTF.

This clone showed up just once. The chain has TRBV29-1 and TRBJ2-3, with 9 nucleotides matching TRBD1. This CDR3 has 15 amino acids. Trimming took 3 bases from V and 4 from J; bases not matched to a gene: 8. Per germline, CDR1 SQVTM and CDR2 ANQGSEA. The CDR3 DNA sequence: TGCAGCGTTGACTTGGCGGGACAGGGCCCAGATACGCAGTATTTT. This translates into CSVDLAGQGPDTQYF.

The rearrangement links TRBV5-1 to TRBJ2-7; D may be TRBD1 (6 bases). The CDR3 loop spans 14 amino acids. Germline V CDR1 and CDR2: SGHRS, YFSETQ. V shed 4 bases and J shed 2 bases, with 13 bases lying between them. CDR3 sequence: CASSPGTTTYEQYF. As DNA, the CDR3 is TGCGCCAGCAGCCCCGGGACAACGACCTACGAGCAGTACTTC.

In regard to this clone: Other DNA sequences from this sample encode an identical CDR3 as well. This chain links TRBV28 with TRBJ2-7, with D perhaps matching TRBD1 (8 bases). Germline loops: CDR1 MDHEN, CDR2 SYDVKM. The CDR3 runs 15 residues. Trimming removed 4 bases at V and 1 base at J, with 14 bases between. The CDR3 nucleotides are TGTGCCAGCAGTTCAAACAGGGGGGGATCCTACGAGCAGTACTTC. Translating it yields CASSSNRGGSYEQYF.

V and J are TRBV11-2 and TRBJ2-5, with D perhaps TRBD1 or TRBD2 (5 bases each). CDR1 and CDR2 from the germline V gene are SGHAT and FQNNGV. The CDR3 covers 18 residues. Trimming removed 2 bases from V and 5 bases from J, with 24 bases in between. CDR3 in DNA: TGTGCCAGCAGCTTATCCGGGGCTTGGGCAGCCGGCAGGGAGACCCAGTACTTC. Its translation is CASSLSGAWAAGRETQYF. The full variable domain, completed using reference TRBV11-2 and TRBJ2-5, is EAGVAQSPRYKIIEKRQSVAFWCNPISGHATLYWYQQILGQGPKLLIQFQNNGVVDDSQLPKDRFSAERLKGVDSTLKIQPAKLEDSAVYLCASSLSGAWAAGRETQYFGPGTRLLVL.

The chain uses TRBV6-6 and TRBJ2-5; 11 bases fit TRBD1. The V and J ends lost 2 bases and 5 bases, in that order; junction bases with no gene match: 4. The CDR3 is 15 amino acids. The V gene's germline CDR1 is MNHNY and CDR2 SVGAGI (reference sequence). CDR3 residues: CASSYGTGGSETQYF. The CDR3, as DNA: TGTGCCAGCAGTTACGGGACAGGGGGAAGCGAGACCCAGTACTTC.

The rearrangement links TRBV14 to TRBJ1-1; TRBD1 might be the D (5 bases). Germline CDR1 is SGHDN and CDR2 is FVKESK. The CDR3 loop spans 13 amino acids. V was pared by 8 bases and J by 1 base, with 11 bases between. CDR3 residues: CASRDLPNTEAFF. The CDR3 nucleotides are TGTGCCAGCCGGGACCTCCCGAACACTGAAGCTTTCTTT. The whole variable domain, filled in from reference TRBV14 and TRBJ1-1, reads EAGVTQFPSHSVIEKGQTVTLRCDPISGHDNLYWYRRVMGKEIKFLLHFVKESKQDESGMPNNRFLAERTGGTYSTLKVQPAELEDSGVYFCASRDLPNTEAFFGQGTRLTVV.

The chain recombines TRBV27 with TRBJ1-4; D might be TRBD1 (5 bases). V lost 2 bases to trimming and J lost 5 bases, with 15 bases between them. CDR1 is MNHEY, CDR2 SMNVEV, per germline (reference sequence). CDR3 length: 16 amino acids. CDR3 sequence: CASSLGLGGTNEKLFF. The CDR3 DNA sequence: TGTGCCAGCAGTTTAGGGCTCGGGGGGACCAATGAAAAACTGTTTTTT.

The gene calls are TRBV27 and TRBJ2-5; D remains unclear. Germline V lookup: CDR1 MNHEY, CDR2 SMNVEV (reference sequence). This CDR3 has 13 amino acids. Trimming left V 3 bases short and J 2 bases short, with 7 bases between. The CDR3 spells CASSLRLQETQYF. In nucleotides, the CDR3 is TGTGCCAGCAGTTTGAGGCTTCAAGAGACCCAGTACTTC.

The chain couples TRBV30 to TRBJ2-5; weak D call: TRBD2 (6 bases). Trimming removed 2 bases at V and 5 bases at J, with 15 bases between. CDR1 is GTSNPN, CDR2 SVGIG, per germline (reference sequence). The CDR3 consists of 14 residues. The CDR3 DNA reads TGTGCCTGGAGTCCTGGGACTTGGATGGAGACCCAGTACTTC. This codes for CAWSPGTWMETQYF. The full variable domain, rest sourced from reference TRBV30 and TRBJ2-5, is SQTIHQWPATLVQPVGSPLSLECTVEGTSNPNLYWYRQAAGRGLQLLFYSVGIGQISSEVPQNLSASRPQDRQFILSSKKLLLSDSGFYLCAWSPGTWMETQYFGPGTRLLVL.

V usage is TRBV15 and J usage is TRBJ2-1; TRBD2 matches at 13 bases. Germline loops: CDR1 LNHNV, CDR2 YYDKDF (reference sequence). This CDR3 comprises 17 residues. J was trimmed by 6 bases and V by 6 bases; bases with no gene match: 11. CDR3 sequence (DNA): TGTGCCACCAGGGGACTAGCGGGACGGCGTCAGGGCAATGAGCAGTTCTTC. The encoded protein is CATRGLAGRRQGNEQFF.

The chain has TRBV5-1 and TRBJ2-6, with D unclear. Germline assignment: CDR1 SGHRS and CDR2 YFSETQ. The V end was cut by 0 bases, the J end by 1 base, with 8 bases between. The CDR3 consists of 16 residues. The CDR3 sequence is CASSLGGTSGANVLTF. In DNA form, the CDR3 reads TGCGCCAGCAGCTTGGGGGGAACTTCTGGGGCCAACGTCCTGACTTTC.

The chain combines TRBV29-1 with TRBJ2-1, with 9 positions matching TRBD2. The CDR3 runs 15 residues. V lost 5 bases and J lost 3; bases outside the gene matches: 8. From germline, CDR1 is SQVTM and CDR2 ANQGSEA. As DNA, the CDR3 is TGCAGCGTTTCCGGTCTAGCGGGACGCTACAATGAGCAGTTCTTC. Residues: CSVSGLAGRYNEQFF.

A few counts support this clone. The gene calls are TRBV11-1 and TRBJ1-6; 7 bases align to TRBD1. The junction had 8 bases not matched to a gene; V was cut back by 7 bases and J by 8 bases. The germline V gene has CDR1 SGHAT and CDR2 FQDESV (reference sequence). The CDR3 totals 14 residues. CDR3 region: CASTQGGKDSPLHF. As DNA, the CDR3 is TGTGCCAGCACCCAGGGGGGTAAGGATTCACCCCTCCACTTT.

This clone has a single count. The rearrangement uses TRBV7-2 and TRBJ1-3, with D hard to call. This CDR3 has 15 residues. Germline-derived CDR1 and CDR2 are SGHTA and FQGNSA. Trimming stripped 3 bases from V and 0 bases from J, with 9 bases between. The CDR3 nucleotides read TGTGCCAGCAGCTTCTCGTATGGCTCTGGAAACACCATATATTTT. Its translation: CASSFSYGSGNTIYF.

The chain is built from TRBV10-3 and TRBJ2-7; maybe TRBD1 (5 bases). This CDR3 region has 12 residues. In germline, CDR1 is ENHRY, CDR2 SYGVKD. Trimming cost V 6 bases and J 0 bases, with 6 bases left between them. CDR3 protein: CAIRGASYEQYF. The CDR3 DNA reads TGTGCCATCAGAGGGGCCTCCTACGAGCAGTACTTC.

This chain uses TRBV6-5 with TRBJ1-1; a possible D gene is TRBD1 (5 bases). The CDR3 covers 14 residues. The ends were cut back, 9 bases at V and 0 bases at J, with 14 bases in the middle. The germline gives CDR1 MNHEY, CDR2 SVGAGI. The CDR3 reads CARTPGNMNTEAFF. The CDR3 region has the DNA TGTGCCAGAACCCCAGGGAACATGAACACTGAAGCTTTCTTT.

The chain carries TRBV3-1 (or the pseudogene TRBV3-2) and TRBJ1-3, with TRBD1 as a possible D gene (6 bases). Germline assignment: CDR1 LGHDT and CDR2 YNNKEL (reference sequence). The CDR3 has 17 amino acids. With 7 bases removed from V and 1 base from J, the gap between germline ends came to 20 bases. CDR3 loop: CASNNTGNEGSGNTIYF. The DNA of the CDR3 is TGTGCCAGCAACAACACAGGGAACGAGGGGTCTGGAAACACCATATATTTT.

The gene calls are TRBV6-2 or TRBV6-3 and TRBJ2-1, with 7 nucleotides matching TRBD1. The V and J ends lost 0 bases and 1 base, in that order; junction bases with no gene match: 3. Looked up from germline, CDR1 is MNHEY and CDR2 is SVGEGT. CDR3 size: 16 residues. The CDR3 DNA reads TGTGCCAGCAGTTACTCAGGCAGGGGGTCCTACAATGAGCAGTTCTTC. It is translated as CASSYSGRGSYNEQFF.

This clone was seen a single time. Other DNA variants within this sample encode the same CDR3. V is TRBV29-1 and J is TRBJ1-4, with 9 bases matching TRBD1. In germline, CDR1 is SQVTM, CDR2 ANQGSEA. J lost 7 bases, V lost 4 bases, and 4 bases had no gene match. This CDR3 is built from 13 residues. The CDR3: CSVGGQGGEKLFF. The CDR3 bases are TGCAGCGTTGGGGGACAGGGAGGTGAAAAACTGTTTTTT.

The CDR3 coding sequence is TGTGCCAGCAGCCCGCGGGGACGCATTACCTACGAGCAGTACTTC. As protein: CASSPRGRITYEQYF. The V gene is TRBV6-5, the J gene TRBJ2-7; a weak D match, TRBD2 (6 bases). The CDR3 contains 15 residues. Germline V gene data show CDR1 as MNHEY and CDR2 as SVGAGI. The germline V and J ends were trimmed by 6 bases and 2 bases, with 17 bases remaining between them.

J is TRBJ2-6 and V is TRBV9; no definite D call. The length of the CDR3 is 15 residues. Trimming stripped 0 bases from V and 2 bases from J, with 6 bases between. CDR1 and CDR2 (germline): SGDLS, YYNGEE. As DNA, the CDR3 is TGTGCCAGCAGCGTAGTTGGGGCTGGGGCCAACGTCCTGACTTTC. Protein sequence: CASSVVGAGANVLTF.

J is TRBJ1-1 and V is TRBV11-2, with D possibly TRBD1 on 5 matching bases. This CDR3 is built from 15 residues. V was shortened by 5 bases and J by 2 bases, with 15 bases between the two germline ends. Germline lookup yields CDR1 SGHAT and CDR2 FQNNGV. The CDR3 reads CASSGRGHLNTEAFF. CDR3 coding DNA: TGTGCCAGCAGCGGGAGAGGACACCTAAACACTGAAGCTTTCTTT.

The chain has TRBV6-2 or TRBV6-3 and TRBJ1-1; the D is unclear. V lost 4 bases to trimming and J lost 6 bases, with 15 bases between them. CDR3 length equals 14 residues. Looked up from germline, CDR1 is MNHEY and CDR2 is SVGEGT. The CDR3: CASSSGRSLSEAFF. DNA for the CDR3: TGTGCCAGCAGTTCAGGACGGAGCCTTTCTGAAGCTTTCTTT.

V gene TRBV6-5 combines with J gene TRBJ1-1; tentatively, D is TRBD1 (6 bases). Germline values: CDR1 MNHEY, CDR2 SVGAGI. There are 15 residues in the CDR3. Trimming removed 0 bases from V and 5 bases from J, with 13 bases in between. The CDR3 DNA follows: TGTGCCAGCAGTTACTCGAGGAGGGGGGAAACTGAAGCTTTCTTT. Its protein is CASSYSRRGETEAFF.

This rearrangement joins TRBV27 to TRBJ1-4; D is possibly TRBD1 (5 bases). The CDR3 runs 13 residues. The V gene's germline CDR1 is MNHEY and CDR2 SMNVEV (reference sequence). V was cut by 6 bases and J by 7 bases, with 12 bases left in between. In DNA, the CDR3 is TGTGCCAGCAGGTCAGGGATTGGTGAAAAACTGTTTTTT. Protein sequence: CASRSGIGEKLFF.

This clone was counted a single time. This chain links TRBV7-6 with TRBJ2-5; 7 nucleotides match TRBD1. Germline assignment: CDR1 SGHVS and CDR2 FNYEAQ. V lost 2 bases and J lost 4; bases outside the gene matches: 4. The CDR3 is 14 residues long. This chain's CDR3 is CASSLQGVGETQYF. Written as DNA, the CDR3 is TGTGCCAGCAGCTTACAGGGGGTAGGAGAGACCCAGTACTTC.